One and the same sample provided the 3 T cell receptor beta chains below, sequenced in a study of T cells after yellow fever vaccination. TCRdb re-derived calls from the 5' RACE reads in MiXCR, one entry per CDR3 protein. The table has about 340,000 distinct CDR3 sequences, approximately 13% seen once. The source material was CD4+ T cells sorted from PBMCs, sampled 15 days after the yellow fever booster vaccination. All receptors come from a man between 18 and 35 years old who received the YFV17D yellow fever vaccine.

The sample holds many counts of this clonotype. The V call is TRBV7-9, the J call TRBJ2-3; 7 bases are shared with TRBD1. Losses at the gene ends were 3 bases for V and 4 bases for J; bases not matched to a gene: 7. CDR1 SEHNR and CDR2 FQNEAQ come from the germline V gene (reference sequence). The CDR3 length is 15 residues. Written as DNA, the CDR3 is TGTGCCAGCAGCTTGGGACAGAGGGCTGCAGATACGCAGTATTTT. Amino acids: CASSLGQRAADTQYF.

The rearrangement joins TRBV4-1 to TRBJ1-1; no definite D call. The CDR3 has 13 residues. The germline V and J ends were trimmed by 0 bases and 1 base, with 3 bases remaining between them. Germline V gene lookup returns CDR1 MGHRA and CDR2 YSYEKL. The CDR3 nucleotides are TGCGCCAGCAGCCAAGAACCGAACACTGAAGCTTTCTTT. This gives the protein CASSQEPNTEAFF.

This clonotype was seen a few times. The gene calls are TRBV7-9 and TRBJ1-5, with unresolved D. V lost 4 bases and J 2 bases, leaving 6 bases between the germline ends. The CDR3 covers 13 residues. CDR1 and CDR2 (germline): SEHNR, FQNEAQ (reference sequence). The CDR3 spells CASSSSGNQPQHF. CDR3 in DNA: TGTGCCAGCAGCTCGAGTGGCAATCAGCCCCAGCATTTT.